This TCR beta chain was sequenced in a study of cytomegalovirus exposure and HLA in healthy donors. In regard to this clone: Its antigen is still unknown.

Whole-study findings and limits: Indistinguishability led to the exclusion of some V segments, TRBV6-2 and TRBV6-3 included.

A multiplex PCR was run with 60 Vbeta primers and 13 Jbeta primers. The data were produced by immunoSEQ multiplex PCR, yet TCRdb's version contains in-frame clones alone and is incomplete. The table lists 100,000 to 150,000 clones, just over 75% of them singletons, with around 2% in the top ten. The CDR3 extends over 17 amino acids. Germline V gives CDR1 SGHTA, CDR2 FQGNSA. The V and J ends lost 7 bases and 2 bases, in that order; junction bases with no gene match: 15. The rearrangement joins TRBV7-2 to TRBJ2-3, with 7 nucleotides matching TRBD2. The specimen was PBMCs. This receptor was identified in a woman between 45 and 65 years old in good health and CMV-seronegative. CDR3 protein: CASTEGRIAGYTDTQYF. Here the CDR3 DNA reads TGTGCCAGCACCGAAGGGCGGATAGCGGGCTACACAGATACGCAGTATTTT.